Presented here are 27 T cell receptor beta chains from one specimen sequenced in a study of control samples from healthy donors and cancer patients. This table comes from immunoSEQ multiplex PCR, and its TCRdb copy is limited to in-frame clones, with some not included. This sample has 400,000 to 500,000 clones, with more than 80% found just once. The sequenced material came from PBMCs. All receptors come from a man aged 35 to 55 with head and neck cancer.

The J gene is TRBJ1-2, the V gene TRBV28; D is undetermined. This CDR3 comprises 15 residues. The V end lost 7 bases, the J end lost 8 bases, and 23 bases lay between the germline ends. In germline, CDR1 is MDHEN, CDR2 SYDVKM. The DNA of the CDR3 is TGTGCCAGCATACCCCACGGTTGGTTGGGATCAGGCTACACCTTC. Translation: CASIPHGWLGSGYTF.

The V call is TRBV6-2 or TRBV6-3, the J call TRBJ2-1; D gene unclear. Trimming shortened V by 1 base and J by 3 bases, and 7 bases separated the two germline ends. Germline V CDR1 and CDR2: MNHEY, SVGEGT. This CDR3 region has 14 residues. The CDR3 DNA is TGTGCCAGCAGTTACTACGCGGTCTACAATGAGCAGTTCTTC. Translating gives CASSYYAVYNEQFF.

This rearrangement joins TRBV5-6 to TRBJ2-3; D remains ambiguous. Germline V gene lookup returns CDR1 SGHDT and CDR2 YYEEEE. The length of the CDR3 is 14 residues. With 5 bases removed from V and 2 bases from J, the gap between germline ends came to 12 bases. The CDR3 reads CASRSDPTTDTQYF. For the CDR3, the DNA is TGTGCCAGCAGATCCGACCCTACCACAGATACGCAGTATTTT.

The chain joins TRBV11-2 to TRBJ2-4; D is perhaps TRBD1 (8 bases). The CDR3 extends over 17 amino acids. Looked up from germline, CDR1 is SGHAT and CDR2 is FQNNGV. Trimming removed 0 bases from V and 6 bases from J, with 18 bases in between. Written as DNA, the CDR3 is TGTGCCAGCAGCTTAGAACCATTGACAGGGGAGGGAAACATTCAGTACTTC. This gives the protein CASSLEPLTGEGNIQYF.

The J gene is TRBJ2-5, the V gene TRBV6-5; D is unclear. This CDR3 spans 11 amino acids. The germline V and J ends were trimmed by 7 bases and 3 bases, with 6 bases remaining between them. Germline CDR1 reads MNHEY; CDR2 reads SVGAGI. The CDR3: CASTAEETQYF. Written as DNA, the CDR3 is TGTGCCAGCACCGCGGAAGAGACCCAGTACTTC.

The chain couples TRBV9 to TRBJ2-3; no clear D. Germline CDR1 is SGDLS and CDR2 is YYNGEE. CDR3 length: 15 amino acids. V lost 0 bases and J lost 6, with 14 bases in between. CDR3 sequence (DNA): TGTGCCAGCAGCGTAGTGTCAGGAAACACGGATACGCAGTATTTT. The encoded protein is CASSVVSGNTDTQYF.

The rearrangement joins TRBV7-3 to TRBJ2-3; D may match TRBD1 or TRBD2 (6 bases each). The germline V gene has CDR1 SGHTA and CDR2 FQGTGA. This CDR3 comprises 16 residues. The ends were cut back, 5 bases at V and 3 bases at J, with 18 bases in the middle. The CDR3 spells CASSTTGGPGTDTQYF. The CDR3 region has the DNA TGTGCCAGCAGCACGACTGGGGGGCCAGGGACAGATACGCAGTATTTT.

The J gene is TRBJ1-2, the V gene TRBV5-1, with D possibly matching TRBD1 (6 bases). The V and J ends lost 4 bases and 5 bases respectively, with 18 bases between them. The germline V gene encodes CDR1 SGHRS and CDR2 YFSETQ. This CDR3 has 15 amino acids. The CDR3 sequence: CASSLLVGQGYGYTF. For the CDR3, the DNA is TGCGCCAGCAGCCTCCTCGTTGGGCAGGGGTATGGCTACACCTTC.

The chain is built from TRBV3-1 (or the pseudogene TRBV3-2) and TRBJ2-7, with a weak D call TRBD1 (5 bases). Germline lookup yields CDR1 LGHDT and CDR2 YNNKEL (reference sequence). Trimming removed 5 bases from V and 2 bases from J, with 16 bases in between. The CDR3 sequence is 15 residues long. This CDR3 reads CASSSVTLGPYEQYF. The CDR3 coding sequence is TGTGCCAGCAGCTCTGTTACTTTGGGGCCCTACGAGCAGTACTTC.

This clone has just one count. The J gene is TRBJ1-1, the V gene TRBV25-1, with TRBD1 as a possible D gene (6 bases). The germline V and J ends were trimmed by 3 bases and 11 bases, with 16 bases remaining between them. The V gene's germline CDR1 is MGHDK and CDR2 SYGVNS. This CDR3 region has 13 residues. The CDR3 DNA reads TGTGCCAGCAGTGAGTCAGGGGCGGTTGGGGCTTTCTTT. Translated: CASSESGAVGAFF.

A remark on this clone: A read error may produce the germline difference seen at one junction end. CDR3 bases: TGTGCCAGCAGAAAGGGGAACGCCGGGGAGCTGTTTTTT. Translated, it gives CASRKGNAGELFF. The gene calls are TRBV6-5 and TRBJ2-2; tentative D call: TRBD1 (5 bases). CDR3 length: 13 residues. Looked up from germline, CDR1 is MNHEY and CDR2 is SVGAGI.

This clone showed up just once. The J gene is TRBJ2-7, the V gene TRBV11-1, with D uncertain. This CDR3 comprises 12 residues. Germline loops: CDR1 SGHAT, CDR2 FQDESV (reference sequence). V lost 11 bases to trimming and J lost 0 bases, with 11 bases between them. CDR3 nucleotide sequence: TGTGCCTCATCAGACATCTCCTACGAGCAGTACTTC. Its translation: CASSDISYEQYF.

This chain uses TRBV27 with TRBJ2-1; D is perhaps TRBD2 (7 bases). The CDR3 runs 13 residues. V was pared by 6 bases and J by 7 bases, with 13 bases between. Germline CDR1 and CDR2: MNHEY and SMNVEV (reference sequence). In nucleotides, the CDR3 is TGTGCCAGCAGGGTGGGAGGGGGGAATGAGCAGTTCTTC. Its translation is CASRVGGGNEQFF.

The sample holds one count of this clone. CDR3 bases: TGTGCCAGCAGTTACTCAGGGGCTGAAGCTTTCTTT. Translated: CASSYSGAEAFF. The chain combines TRBV6-6 with TRBJ1-1; TRBD1 might be the D (5 bases). Germline assignment: CDR1 MNHNY and CDR2 SVGAGI (reference sequence). This CDR3 has 12 residues. V dropped 0 bases and J dropped 6 bases, with 5 bases sitting between them.

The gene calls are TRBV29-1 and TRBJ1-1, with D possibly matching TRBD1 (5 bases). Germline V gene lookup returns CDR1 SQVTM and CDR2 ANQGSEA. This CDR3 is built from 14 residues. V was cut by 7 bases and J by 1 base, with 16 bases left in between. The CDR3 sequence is CSAVRQLSNTEAFF. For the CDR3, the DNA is TGCAGCGCCGTGAGACAGCTATCGAACACTGAAGCTTTCTTT.

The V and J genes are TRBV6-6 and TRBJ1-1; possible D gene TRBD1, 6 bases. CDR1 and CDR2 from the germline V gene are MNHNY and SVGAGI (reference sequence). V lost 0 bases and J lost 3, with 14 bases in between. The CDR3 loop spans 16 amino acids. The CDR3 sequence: CASSYSGGQADTEAFF. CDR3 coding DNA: TGTGCCAGCAGTTACTCCGGGGGCCAGGCGGACACTGAAGCTTTCTTT.

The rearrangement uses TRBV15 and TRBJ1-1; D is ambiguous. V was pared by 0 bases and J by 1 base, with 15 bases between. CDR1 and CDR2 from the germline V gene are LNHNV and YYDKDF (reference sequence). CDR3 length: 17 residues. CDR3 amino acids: CATSRDLGVIKNTEAFF. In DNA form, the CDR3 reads TGTGCCACCAGCAGAGATCTTGGGGTCATCAAGAACACTGAAGCTTTCTTT. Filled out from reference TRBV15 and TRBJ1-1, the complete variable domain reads DAMVIQNPRYQVTQFGKPVTLSCSQTLNHNVMYWYQQKSSQAPKLLFHYYDKDFNNEADTPDNFQSRRPNTSFCFLDIRSPGLGDTAMYLCATSRDLGVIKNTEAFFGQGTRLTVV.

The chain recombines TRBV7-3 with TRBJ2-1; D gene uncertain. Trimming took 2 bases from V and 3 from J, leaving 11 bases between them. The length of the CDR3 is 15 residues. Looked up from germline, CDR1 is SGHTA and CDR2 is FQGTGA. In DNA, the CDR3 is TGTGCCAGCAGCTTACCTAGGGCGAGCTACAATGAGCAGTTCTTC. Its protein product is CASSLPRASYNEQFF.

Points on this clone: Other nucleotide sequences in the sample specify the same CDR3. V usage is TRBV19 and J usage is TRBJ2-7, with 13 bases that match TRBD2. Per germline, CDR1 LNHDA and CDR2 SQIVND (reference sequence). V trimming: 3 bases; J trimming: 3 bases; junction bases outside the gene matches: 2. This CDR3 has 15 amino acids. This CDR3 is CASSIGTSGIYEQYF. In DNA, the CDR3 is TGTGCCAGTAGTATCGGGACTAGCGGGATCTACGAGCAGTACTTC.

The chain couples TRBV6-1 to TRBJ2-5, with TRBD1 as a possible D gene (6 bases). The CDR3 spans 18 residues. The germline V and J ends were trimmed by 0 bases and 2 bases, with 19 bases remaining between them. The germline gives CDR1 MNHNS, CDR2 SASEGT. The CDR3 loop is CASSEARRRTALQETQYF. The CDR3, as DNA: TGTGCCAGCAGTGAAGCGCGGCGAAGGACAGCCTTGCAAGAGACCCAGTACTTC.

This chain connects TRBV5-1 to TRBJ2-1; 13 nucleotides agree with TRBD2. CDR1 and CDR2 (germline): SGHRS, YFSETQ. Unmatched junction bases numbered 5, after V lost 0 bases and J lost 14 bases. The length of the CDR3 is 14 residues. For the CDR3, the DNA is TGCGCCAGCAGCTTGGGACTAGCGGGAGGTACGGAGTTCTTC. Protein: CASSLGLAGGTEFF.

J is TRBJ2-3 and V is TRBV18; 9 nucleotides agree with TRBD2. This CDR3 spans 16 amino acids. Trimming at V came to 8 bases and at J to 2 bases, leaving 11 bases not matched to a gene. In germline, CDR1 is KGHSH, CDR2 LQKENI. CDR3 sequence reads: CASPRERGAFTDTQYF. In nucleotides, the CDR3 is TGTGCCAGCCCTAGGGAGCGGGGGGCCTTCACAGATACGCAGTATTTT.

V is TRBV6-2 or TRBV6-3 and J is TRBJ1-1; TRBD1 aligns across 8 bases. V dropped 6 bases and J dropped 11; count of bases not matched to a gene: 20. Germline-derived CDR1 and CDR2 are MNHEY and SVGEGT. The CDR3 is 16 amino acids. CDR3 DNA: TGTGCCAGCAGGCCTGGACAGGGACGAGGATGGCCGTGGGCTTTCTTT. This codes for CASRPGQGRGWPWAFF.

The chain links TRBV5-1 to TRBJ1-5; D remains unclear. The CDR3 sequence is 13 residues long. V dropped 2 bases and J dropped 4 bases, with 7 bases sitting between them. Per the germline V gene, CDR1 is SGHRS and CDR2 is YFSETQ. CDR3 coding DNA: TGCGCCAGCAGCTTAGACACGAATCAGCCCCAGCATTTT. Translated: CASSLDTNQPQHF.

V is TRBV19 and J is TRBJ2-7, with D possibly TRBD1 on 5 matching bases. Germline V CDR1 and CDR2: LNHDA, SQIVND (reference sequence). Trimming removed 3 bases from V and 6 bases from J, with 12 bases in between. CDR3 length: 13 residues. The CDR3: CASSIRGTSEQYF. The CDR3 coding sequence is TGTGCCAGTAGTATTAGGGGAACCTCCGAGCAGTACTTC.

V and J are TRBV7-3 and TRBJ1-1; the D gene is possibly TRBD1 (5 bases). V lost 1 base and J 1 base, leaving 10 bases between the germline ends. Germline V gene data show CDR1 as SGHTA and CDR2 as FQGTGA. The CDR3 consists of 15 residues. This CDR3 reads CASSLMRGPNTEAFF. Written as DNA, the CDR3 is TGTGCCAGCAGCTTAATGAGGGGACCGAACACTGAAGCTTTCTTT.

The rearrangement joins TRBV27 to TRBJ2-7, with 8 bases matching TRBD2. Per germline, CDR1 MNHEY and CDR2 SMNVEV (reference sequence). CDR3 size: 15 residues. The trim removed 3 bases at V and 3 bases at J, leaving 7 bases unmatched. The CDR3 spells CASSFSGLAFYEQYF. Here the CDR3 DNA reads TGTGCCAGCAGTTTTTCCGGACTAGCCTTCTACGAGCAGTACTTC.